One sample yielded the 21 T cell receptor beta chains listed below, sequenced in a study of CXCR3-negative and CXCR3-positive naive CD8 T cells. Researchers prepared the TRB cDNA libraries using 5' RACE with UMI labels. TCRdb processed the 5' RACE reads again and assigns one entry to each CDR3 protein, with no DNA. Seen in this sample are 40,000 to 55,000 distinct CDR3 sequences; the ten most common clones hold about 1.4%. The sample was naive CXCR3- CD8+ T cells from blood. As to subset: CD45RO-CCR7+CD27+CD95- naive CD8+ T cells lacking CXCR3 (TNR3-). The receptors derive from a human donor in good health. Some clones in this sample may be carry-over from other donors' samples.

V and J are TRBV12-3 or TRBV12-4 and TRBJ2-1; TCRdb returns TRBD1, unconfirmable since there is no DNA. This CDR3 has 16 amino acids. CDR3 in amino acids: CASSLVAGPLGHEQFF.

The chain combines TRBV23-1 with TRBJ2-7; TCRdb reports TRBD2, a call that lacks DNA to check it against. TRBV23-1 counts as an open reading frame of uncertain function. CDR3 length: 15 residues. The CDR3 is CASSQFSGGDYEQYF.

This chain's CDR3 is CASSLPGQLYNEQFF. The rearrangement joins TRBV5-6 to TRBJ2-1; there is no DNA to check the TCRdb D call of TRBD1. The CDR3 has 15 amino acids. Per germline, CDR1 SGHDT and CDR2 YYEEEE.

The CDR3 sequence is CSVEDYKTDQLNYGYTF. V and J are TRBV29-1 and TRBJ1-2; without DNA, the TCRdb call of TRBD1 cannot be checked. Germline lookup yields CDR1 SQVTM and CDR2 ANQGSEA. The CDR3 is 17 residues long. The whole variable domain, filled in from reference TRBV29-1 and TRBJ1-2, reads SAVISQKPSRDICQRGTSLTIQCQVDSQVTMMFWYRQQPGQSLTLIATANQGSEATYESGFVIDKFPISRPNLTFSTLTVSNMSPEDSSIYLCSVEDYKTDQLNYGYTFGSGTRLTVV.

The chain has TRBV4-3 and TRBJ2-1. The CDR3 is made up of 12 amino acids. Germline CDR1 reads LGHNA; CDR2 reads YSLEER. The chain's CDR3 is CASSQEGNEQFF.

The CDR3 spells CASSSPARNEQFF. The J gene is TRBJ2-1, the V gene TRBV11-3; TCRdb calls TRBD2, which cannot be checked without DNA. Germline loops: CDR1 SGHNT, CDR2 YENEEA. CDR3 size: 13 residues. The whole variable domain, filled in from reference TRBV11-3 and TRBJ2-1, reads EAGVVQSPRYKIIEKKQPVAFWCNPISGHNTLYWYLQNLGQGPELLIRYENEEAVDDSQLPKDRFSAERLKGVDSTLKIQPAELGDSAVYLCASSSPARNEQFFGPGTRLTVL.

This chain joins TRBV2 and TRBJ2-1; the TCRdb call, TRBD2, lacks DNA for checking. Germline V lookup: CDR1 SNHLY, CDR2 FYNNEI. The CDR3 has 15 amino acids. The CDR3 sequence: CASSEMTSGYNEQFF.

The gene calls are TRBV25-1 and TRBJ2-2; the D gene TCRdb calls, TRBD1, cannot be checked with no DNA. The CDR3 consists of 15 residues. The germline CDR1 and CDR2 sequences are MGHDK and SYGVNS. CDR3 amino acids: CASSAWGGSTGELFF.

The CDR3: CASSPTAYYGYTF. The genes are TRBV28 and TRBJ1-2. This CDR3 contains 13 residues. Germline-derived CDR1 and CDR2 are MDHEN and SYDVKM.

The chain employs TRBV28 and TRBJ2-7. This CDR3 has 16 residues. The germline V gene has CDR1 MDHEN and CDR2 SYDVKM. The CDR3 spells CASSSESWEGPYEQYF. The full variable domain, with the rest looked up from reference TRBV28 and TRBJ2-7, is DVKVTQSSRYLVKRTGEKVFLECVQDMDHENMFWYRQDPGLGLRLIYFSYDVKMKEKGDIPEGYSVSREKKERFSLILESASTNQTSMYLCASSSESWEGPYEQYFGPGTRLTVT.

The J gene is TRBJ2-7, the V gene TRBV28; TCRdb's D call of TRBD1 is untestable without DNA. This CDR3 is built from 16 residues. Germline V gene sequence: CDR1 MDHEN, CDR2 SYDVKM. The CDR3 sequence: CASSFGVGGKVYEQYF.

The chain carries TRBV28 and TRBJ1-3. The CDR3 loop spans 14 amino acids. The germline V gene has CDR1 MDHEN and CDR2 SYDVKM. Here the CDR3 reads CASSFPGSGNTIYF.

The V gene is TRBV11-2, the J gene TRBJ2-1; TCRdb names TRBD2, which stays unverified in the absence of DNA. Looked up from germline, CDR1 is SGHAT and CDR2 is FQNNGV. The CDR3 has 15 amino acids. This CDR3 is CASSLSPSRYNEQFF. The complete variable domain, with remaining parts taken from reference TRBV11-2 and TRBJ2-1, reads EAGVAQSPRYKIIEKRQSVAFWCNPISGHATLYWYQQILGQGPKLLIQFQNNGVVDDSQLPKDRFSAERLKGVDSTLKIQPAKLEDSAVYLCASSLSPSRYNEQFFGPGTRLTVL.

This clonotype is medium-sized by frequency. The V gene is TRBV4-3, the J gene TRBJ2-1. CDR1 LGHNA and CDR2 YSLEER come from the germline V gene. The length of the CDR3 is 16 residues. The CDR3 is CASSQDSGNSYNEQFF.

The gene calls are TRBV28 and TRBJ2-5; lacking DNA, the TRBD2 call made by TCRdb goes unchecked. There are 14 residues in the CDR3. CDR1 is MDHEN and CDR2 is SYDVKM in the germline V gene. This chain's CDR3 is CASGAGAFLETQYF.

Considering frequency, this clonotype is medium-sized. CDR3 sequence reads: CASSTTVAYEQYF. V is TRBV11-2 and J is TRBJ2-7. Germline loops: CDR1 SGHAT, CDR2 FQNNGV. This CDR3 is 13 amino acids long.

Here the CDR3 reads CASSGPPGYGYTF. This chain connects TRBV7-9 to TRBJ1-2. Per the germline V gene, CDR1 is SEHNR and CDR2 is FQNEAQ (reference sequence). The CDR3 is 13 amino acids. Full variable domain (rest looked up from reference TRBV7-9 and TRBJ1-2): DTGVSQNPRHKITKRGQNVTFRCDPISEHNRLYWYRQTLGQGPEFLTYFQNEAQLEKSRLLSDRFSAERPKGSFSTLEIQRTEQGDSAMYLCASSGPPGYGYTFGSGTRLTVV.

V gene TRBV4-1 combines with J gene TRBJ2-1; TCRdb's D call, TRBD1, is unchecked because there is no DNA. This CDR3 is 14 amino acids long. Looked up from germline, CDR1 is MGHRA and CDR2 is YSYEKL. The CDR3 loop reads CAAKTGGAVNEQFF.

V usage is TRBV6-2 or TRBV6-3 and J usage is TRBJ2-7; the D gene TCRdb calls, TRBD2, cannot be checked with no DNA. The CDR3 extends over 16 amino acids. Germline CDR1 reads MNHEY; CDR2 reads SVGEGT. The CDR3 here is CASSYSYPPGLYEQYF.

The CDR3 protein is CASSPGTAYNEQFF. The chain links TRBV11-2 to TRBJ2-1; the D call from TCRdb, TRBD1, cannot be confirmed without DNA. Germline CDR1 is SGHAT and CDR2 is FQNNGV. The CDR3 has 14 amino acids.

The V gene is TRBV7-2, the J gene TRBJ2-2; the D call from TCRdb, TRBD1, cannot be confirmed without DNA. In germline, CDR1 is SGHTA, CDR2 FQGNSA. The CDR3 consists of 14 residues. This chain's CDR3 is CASSQGANTGELFF. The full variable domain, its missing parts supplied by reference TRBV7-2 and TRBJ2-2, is GAGVSQSPSNKVTEKGKDVELRCDPISGHTALYWYRQSLGQGLEFLIYFQGNSAPDKSGLPSDRFSAERTGGSVSTLTIQRTQQEDSAVYLCASSQGANTGELFFGEGSRLTVL.